This entry is about one TCR beta chain. The data were taken from a study of OX40 agonist ivuxolimab in advanced cancers. CDR1 is SEHNR and CDR2 is FQNEAQ in the germline V gene (reference sequence). The V end was cut by 4 bases, the J end by 7 bases, with 10 bases between. This CDR3 has 13 residues. The table came from immunoSEQ multiplex PCR; TCRdb's copy has only in-frame clones and leaves some out. The sample holds fewer than 45,000 clones; 65% to 85% are singletons and the top ten take approximately 7.5%. The chain recombines TRBV7-9 with TRBJ2-2, with D uncertain. This sequence originates from an adult with an advanced solid tumor such as melanoma, head and neck, liver or kidney cancer. The source was CD4+ or CD8+ T cells sorted from blood, collected in a trial of the OX40 agonist ivuxolimab. CDR3 sequence reads: CASSWLGDGELFF. The CDR3 bases are TGTGCCAGCAGCTGGCTTGGAGACGGGGAGCTGTTTTTT.